Listed below are T cell receptor beta chains from one sample, sequenced in a study of cytomegalovirus exposure and HLA in healthy donors. Repertoires were generated with immunoSEQ multiplex PCR, while TCRdb's copy carries only in-frame clones and drops some. Found here are roughly 200,000 clones, about nine tenths of them singletons; the top ten hold about 1.1%. Material for sequencing was PBMCs. Source of these receptors: a boy between 2 and 10 years old in good health and CMV-seronegative. The CDR3 runs from the conserved cysteine through the conserved F or W. Each record gives: clone size, V gene, D gene, J gene, CDR3 DNA, CDR3 protein. A D gene is named only where the DNA matches it firmly. Clone size is shown for a subset of rows, as once, few, many or a class of expanded clone.

abundance: few; v_gene: TRBV6-5; d_gene: NA; j_gene: TRBJ2-1; CDR3nt: TGTGCCATCCGGTCCGCCTACAATGAGCAGTTCTTC; CDR3aa: CAIRSAYNEQFF
abundance: NA; v_gene: TRBV6-5; d_gene: NA; j_gene: TRBJ1-1; CDR3nt: TGTGCCAGCAGTGAAGTCGGGGATAGTACTGAAGCTTTCTTT; CDR3aa: CASSEVGDSTEAFF
abundance: NA; v_gene: TRBV5-1; d_gene: NA; j_gene: TRBJ2-4; CDR3nt: TGCGCCAGCAGCTTACGGACTCTCGAAGGTGGAAACATTCAGTACTTC; CDR3aa: CASSLRTLEGGNIQYF
abundance: NA; v_gene: TRBV27; d_gene: NA; j_gene: TRBJ2-1; CDR3nt: TGTGCCAGCAGTTTATCGTGGAGCTCTGAGCAGTTCTTC; CDR3aa: CASSLSWSSEQFF
abundance: NA; v_gene: TRBV27; d_gene: NA; j_gene: TRBJ2-7; CDR3nt: TGTGCCAGCAGTAACGACAGAACCTACGAGCAGTACTTC; CDR3aa: CASSNDRTYEQYF
abundance: NA; v_gene: TRBV28; d_gene: TRBD2; j_gene: TRBJ2-7; CDR3nt: TGTGCCAGCAGACCGACTAGCAAGGACGAGCAGTACTTC; CDR3aa: CASRPTSKDEQYF
abundance: NA; v_gene: TRBV5-5; d_gene: NA; j_gene: TRBJ2-7; CDR3nt: TGTGCCAGCAGCTTGGGAGCGCAGCCCTACGAGCAGTACTTC; CDR3aa: CASSLGAQPYEQYF
abundance: NA; v_gene: TRBV28; d_gene: TRBD1; j_gene: TRBJ1-6; CDR3nt: TGTGCCAGCAGTCCCCCCGGACAGGGTTTGGGCTCACCCCTCCACTTT; CDR3aa: CASSPPGQGLGSPLHF
abundance: NA; v_gene: TRBV2; d_gene: NA; j_gene: TRBJ1-4; CDR3nt: TGTGCCAGCAGTGACTCACCAGGTAGTTTTGAAAAACTGTTTTTT; CDR3aa: CASSDSPGSFEKLFF
abundance: NA; v_gene: TRBV7-9; d_gene: TRBD1; j_gene: TRBJ1-2; CDR3nt: TGTGCCAGCAGCGTTGACAGGGGTTACTATGGCTACACCTTC; CDR3aa: CASSVDRGYYGYTF
abundance: NA; v_gene: TRBV29-1; d_gene: NA; j_gene: TRBJ2-5; CDR3nt: TGCAGCGTTGCCGGGCTGGGGCGGAAGGTATCGGAGCAGTACTTC; CDR3aa: CSVAGLGRKVSEQYF
abundance: NA; v_gene: TRBV7-7; d_gene: TRBD2; j_gene: TRBJ2-1; CDR3nt: TGTGCCAGCAGCTTAGAAACCCCCGCAGGGACTAGCGGGGGTAATGAGCAGTTCTTC; CDR3aa: CASSLETPAGTSGGNEQFF
abundance: NA; v_gene: TRBV6-5; d_gene: NA; j_gene: TRBJ2-7; CDR3nt: TGTGCCAGCAGTCTGCGGGGGCCCCCCTACGAGCAGTACTTC; CDR3aa: CASSLRGPPYEQYF
abundance: NA; v_gene: TRBV14; d_gene: NA; j_gene: TRBJ2-7; CDR3nt: TGTGCCAGCAGCCGAAGAGGGAAGTCCTACGAGCAGTACTTC; CDR3aa: CASSRRGKSYEQYF
abundance: NA; v_gene: TRBV4-2; d_gene: NA; j_gene: TRBJ2-3; CDR3nt: TGTGCCAGCAGCCAACCTATAAAAGGGGGACTAACTTCCGATACGCAGTATTTT; CDR3aa: CASSQPIKGGLTSDTQYF
abundance: NA; v_gene: TRBV4-1; d_gene: TRBD1; j_gene: TRBJ1-2; CDR3nt: TGCGCCAGCAGCCAAGAGGGCCCGGGACAGTTTCCAAGTGGCTACACCTTC; CDR3aa: CASSQEGPGQFPSGYTF
abundance: NA; v_gene: TRBV6-1; d_gene: NA; j_gene: TRBJ1-5; CDR3nt: TGTGCCAGCAGTGAAGCCCTCCCTGGGCCTCAGCCCCAGCATTTT; CDR3aa: CASSEALPGPQPQHF
abundance: few; v_gene: TRBV6-6; d_gene: NA; j_gene: TRBJ2-7; CDR3nt: TGTGCCAGCAGCCGGAGTGAGTACGAGCAGTACTTC; CDR3aa: CASSRSEYEQYF
abundance: few; v_gene: TRBV10-3; d_gene: NA; j_gene: TRBJ2-7; CDR3nt: TGTGCCATCAGCGGGCGGGGGCTCTACGAGCAGTACTTC; CDR3aa: CAISGRGLYEQYF
abundance: NA; v_gene: TRBV18; d_gene: TRBD2; j_gene: TRBJ2-1; CDR3nt: TGTGCCAGCTCACCACGAGGCGGGGGGTTCGGCAATGAGCAGTTCTTC; CDR3aa: CASSPRGGGFGNEQFF
abundance: NA; v_gene: TRBV27; d_gene: NA; j_gene: TRBJ2-7; CDR3nt: TGTGCCAGCAGTTCTCCTGGGGAGTTTCACGAGCAGTACTTC; CDR3aa: CASSSPGEFHEQYF
abundance: NA; v_gene: TRBV27; d_gene: NA; j_gene: TRBJ2-7; CDR3nt: TGTGCCAGCATTCCGACGGAATTGGACAGCCCATACTACTACGAGCAGTACTTC; CDR3aa: CASIPTELDSPYYYEQYF
abundance: few; v_gene: TRBV7-9; d_gene: NA; j_gene: TRBJ2-7; CDR3nt: TGTGCCAGCACTCGGGGGGCAGGGTACTACGAGCAGTACTTC; CDR3aa: CASTRGAGYYEQYF
abundance: NA; v_gene: TRBV12-5; d_gene: TRBD1; j_gene: TRBJ2-3; CDR3nt: TGTGCTAGTGGTAAATGGGACAGGGGGGATACGCAGTATTTT; CDR3aa: CASGKWDRGDTQYF
abundance: NA; v_gene: TRBV5-1; d_gene: NA; j_gene: TRBJ1-2; CDR3nt: TGCGCCAGCAGCTGGGGGGACCTTACCTCAAACTATGGCTACACCTTC; CDR3aa: CASSWGDLTSNYGYTF
abundance: NA; v_gene: TRBV5-4; d_gene: NA; j_gene: TRBJ2-3; CDR3nt: TGTGCCAGCAGCGGGAGGTCGGTTCTGGGGGGGGCCGGGGCAGATACGCAGTATTTT; CDR3aa: CASSGRSVLGGAGADTQYF
abundance: NA; v_gene: TRBV28; d_gene: NA; j_gene: TRBJ2-7; CDR3nt: TGTGCCAGCGCAACGGCGGGCTGGGGCTACGAGCAGTACTTC; CDR3aa: CASATAGWGYEQYF
abundance: NA; v_gene: TRBV28; d_gene: NA; j_gene: TRBJ1-2; CDR3nt: TGTGCCAGCAGTTTCGCGGGTAACTATGGCTACACCTTC; CDR3aa: CASSFAGNYGYTF
abundance: NA; v_gene: TRBV19; d_gene: NA; j_gene: TRBJ2-7; CDR3nt: TGTGCCAGTAGTATGGGCTACTTCTACGAGCAGTACTTC; CDR3aa: CASSMGYFYEQYF
abundance: NA; v_gene: TRBV5-1; d_gene: NA; j_gene: TRBJ1-1; CDR3nt: TGCGCCAGCAGCTTTACACGACAGGTGGGCACTGAAGCTTTCTTT; CDR3aa: CASSFTRQVGTEAFF
abundance: NA; v_gene: TRBV11-2; d_gene: NA; j_gene: TRBJ2-2; CDR3nt: TGTGCCAGCAGCCTTGGTTGGGGCTCCGGGGAGCTGTTTTTT; CDR3aa: CASSLGWGSGELFF
abundance: NA; v_gene: TRBV6-5; d_gene: TRBD1; j_gene: TRBJ1-2; CDR3nt: TGTGCCAGCAGTGGACAGGGCTCCCCGGTGGGTGGCTACACCTTC; CDR3aa: CASSGQGSPVGGYTF
abundance: NA; v_gene: TRBV5-8; d_gene: NA; j_gene: TRBJ2-4; CDR3nt: TGTGCCAGCAGCTTGGTCGGACTACCCCGAACAAAAAACATTCAGTACTTC; CDR3aa: CASSLVGLPRTKNIQYF
abundance: NA; v_gene: TRBV5-6; d_gene: TRBD2; j_gene: TRBJ2-1; CDR3nt: TGTGCCAGCAGCTTGGGACTAGCGGGGGTTCTGGATTGGAATGAGCAGTTCTTC; CDR3aa: CASSLGLAGVLDWNEQFF
abundance: NA; v_gene: TRBV5-1; d_gene: TRBD1; j_gene: TRBJ2-5; CDR3nt: TGCGCCAGCAGCTTCTTCGGGACAGGGTATGAAGAGACCCAGTACTTC; CDR3aa: CASSFFGTGYEETQYF